Listed here are 25 T cell receptor beta chains from one sample, sequenced in a study of vaccination effects on CD4 cells after COVID-19. Some clones are missing from TCRdb's copy, which holds only in-frame ones; the method was immunoSEQ multiplex PCR. This table has under 55,000 clones, roughly 72% appearing once. These receptors' targets are unknown. Isolation of CD4+ T cells took place after nine to ten days of culture. The participants, recipients of two vaccine doses, got either BNT162b2 or mRNA-1273. The sequencing used CD4+ T cells from PBMCs cultured without peptide, collected after COVID-19 vaccination. All receptors derive from a human donor who received a COVID-19 vaccine.

This clone was counted between two and nine times. In DNA form, the CDR3 reads TGTGCCAGTGGAGAGGGGCATGGAAACTATGGCTACACCTTC. Its translation: CASGEGHGNYGYTF. This chain connects TRBV28 to TRBJ1-2, with D possibly being TRBD1 (5 bases). V lost 9 bases and J lost 2, with 16 bases in between. The germline V gene has CDR1 MDHEN and CDR2 SYDVKM. There are 14 residues in the CDR3.

This clone was seen more than once but under ten times. The CDR3 coding sequence is TGTGCCAGCAGCTCTACAGGGGGCGGTGAGCAGTACTTC. Its translation: CASSSTGGGEQYF. The chain recombines TRBV7-9 with TRBJ2-7, with TRBD1 identical over 9 bases. This CDR3 spans 13 amino acids. Germline CDR1 SEHNR, CDR2 FQNEAQ (reference sequence). J gave up 7 bases and V 4 bases, and 5 bases lay outside the gene matches.

This chain uses TRBV5-1 with TRBJ2-2; perhaps D is TRBD1 or TRBD2 (5 bases each). V was shortened by 3 bases and J by 0 bases, with 9 bases between the two germline ends. Looked up from germline, CDR1 is SGHRS and CDR2 is YFSETQ. This CDR3 comprises 15 residues. The CDR3 DNA follows: TGCGCCAGCAGCTGGGGGACCGCGAACACCGGGGAGCTGTTTTTT. Translating gives CASSWGTANTGELFF.

In DNA form, the CDR3 reads TGCGCCAGCACCTCATCCGGACGGGACAGGGGCCTCTCCACCGGGGAGCTGTTTTTT. It is translated as CASTSSGRDRGLSTGELFF. The chain joins TRBV5-1 to TRBJ2-2; TRBD1 matches at 10 bases. The J segment lost 4 bases and the V segment lost 6 bases, leaving 18 bases of the junction unmatched. Per the germline V gene, CDR1 is SGHRS and CDR2 is YFSETQ. The CDR3 runs 19 residues.

This clone came up a few times. The V and J genes are TRBV15 and TRBJ2-2; no clear D. V lost 4 bases and J 5 bases, leaving 14 bases between the germline ends. Germline values: CDR1 LNHNV, CDR2 YYDKDF (reference sequence). This CDR3 region has 15 residues. The CDR3 protein is CATSTMSQETGELFF. CDR3 in DNA: TGTGCCACCAGCACTATGTCCCAGGAGACCGGGGAGCTGTTTTTT.

The chain combines TRBV4-1 with TRBJ2-3; D may be TRBD1 (5 bases). Looked up from germline, CDR1 is MGHRA and CDR2 is YSYEKL. The CDR3 length is 16 residues. Trimming removed 0 bases at V and 7 bases at J, with 17 bases between. Here the CDR3 DNA reads TGCGCCAGCAGCCAAGACCAGGGTCCTCAACAATATACGCAGTATTTT. Translated: CASSQDQGPQQYTQYF.

The chain employs TRBV3-1 (or the pseudogene TRBV3-2) and TRBJ2-2, with TRBD2 as a possible D gene (5 bases). The V end was cut by 4 bases, the J end by 0 bases, with 12 bases between. The germline CDR1 and CDR2 sequences are LGHDT and YNNKEL (reference sequence). The CDR3 has 16 residues. The CDR3 DNA sequence: TGTGCCAGCAGCCTCTATAGCGCATCGAACACCGGGGAGCTGTTTTTT. Protein sequence: CASSLYSASNTGELFF.

The sample holds a few counts of this clone. This chain links TRBV20-1 with TRBJ1-2; D is ambiguous. The CDR3 extends over 11 amino acids. The germline CDR1 and CDR2 sequences are DFQATT and SNEGSKA (reference sequence). The ends were cut back, 5 bases at V and 4 bases at J, with 8 bases in the middle. The DNA for the CDR3 is TGCAGTGCTGCTGACATCTATGGCTACACCTTC. It codes for CSAADIYGYTF.

The gene calls are TRBV7-7 and TRBJ2-1; TRBD2 matches 10 bases. In germline, CDR1 is SSHAT, CDR2 FNYEAQ (reference sequence). The CDR3 spans 15 residues. The V segment lost 5 bases and the J segment 5 bases; nucleotides outside the gene matches: 6. DNA for the CDR3: TGTGCCAGCAGCAGCGGGAGGGCCGCTAACAATGAGCAGTTCTTC. Encoded protein: CASSSGRAANNEQFF.

The chain uses TRBV3-1 (or the pseudogene TRBV3-2) and TRBJ1-6, with D maybe TRBD1 (5 bases). The CDR3 length is 16 residues. Trimming removed 1 base from V and 6 bases from J, with 13 bases in between. Germline V gene lookup returns CDR1 LGHDT and CDR2 YNNKEL (reference sequence). This chain's CDR3 is CASSQVGQLLNSPLHF. The DNA of the CDR3 is TGTGCCAGCAGCCAAGTGGGGCAGCTACTTAATTCACCCCTCCACTTT.

The rearrangement links TRBV3-1 (or the pseudogene TRBV3-2) to TRBJ2-2; D call uncertain. V lost 3 bases and J lost 0, with 5 bases in between. Germline assignment: CDR1 LGHDT and CDR2 YNNKEL (reference sequence). This CDR3 comprises 14 residues. The CDR3 sequence: CASSHRANTGELFF. The DNA of the CDR3 is TGTGCCAGCAGCCACCGTGCGAACACCGGGGAGCTGTTTTTT.

This clone was counted between two and nine times. The rearrangement joins TRBV25-1 to TRBJ2-1, with 9 bases lining up with TRBD2. This CDR3 contains 15 residues. The junction had 7 bases not matched to a gene; V was cut back by 2 bases and J by 8 bases. CDR1 is MGHDK and CDR2 is SYGVNS in the germline V gene. The CDR3 bases are TGTGCCAGCAGTGAAAATGGTAGCGGGAGCGATGAGCAGTTCTTC. Translating it yields CASSENGSGSDEQFF.

This chain joins TRBV11-2 and TRBJ2-2; D remains ambiguous. Looked up from germline, CDR1 is SGHAT and CDR2 is FQNNGV. The V end was cut by 3 bases, the J end by 1 base, with 9 bases between. CDR3 length: 15 residues. In DNA form, the CDR3 reads TGTGCCAGCAGCTTCCGCCAGCGGAACACCGGGGAGCTGTTTTTT. Its protein product is CASSFRQRNTGELFF.

This clone has a single count. The V gene is TRBV28, the J gene TRBJ2-3; no clear D gene. CDR1 MDHEN and CDR2 SYDVKM come from the germline V gene. V was shortened by 7 bases and J by 2 bases, with 10 bases between the two germline ends. The CDR3 spans 13 residues. The CDR3 DNA follows: TGTGCCAGCAAGGTAACAGTCACAGATACGCAGTATTTT. Amino acid sequence: CASKVTVTDTQYF.

V gene TRBV6-6 combines with J gene TRBJ1-2; no definite D call. Trimming shortened V by 4 bases and J by 4 bases, and 13 bases separated the two germline ends. The germline V gene has CDR1 MNHNY and CDR2 SVGAGI (reference sequence). The length of the CDR3 is 14 residues. DNA for the CDR3: TGTGCCAGCAGTTCCCCGCTAGCTGCCTATGGCTACACCTTC. It is translated as CASSSPLAAYGYTF.

This clone occurred a few times. The chain couples TRBV7-9 to TRBJ2-1, with 9 bases aligning to TRBD2. Per germline, CDR1 SEHNR and CDR2 FQNEAQ (reference sequence). The J segment lost 6 bases and the V segment lost 0 bases, leaving 3 bases of the junction unmatched. The CDR3 contains 15 residues. The CDR3: CASSLAGLASNEQFF. In DNA, the CDR3 is TGTGCCAGCAGCTTAGCGGGACTAGCTTCCAATGAGCAGTTCTTC.

The chain links TRBV4-2 to TRBJ2-7; no reliable D call. V was clipped by 0 bases and J by 3 bases, with 6 bases between them. Germline V gene data show CDR1 as LGHNA and CDR2 as YNFKEQ. The CDR3 runs 13 residues. The CDR3 loop is CASSQDRNYEQYF. The DNA for the CDR3 is TGTGCCAGCAGCCAAGACCGCAACTACGAGCAGTACTTC.

The V call is TRBV30, the J call TRBJ1-5; D perhaps matches TRBD1 (6 bases). This CDR3 has 18 amino acids. Deletions cut 1 base from V and 2 bases from J, with 21 bases between. Per the germline V gene, CDR1 is GTSNPN and CDR2 is SVGIG (reference sequence). The CDR3 region has the DNA TGTGCCTGGAGTGCAGACAGGTTAGGGACCAGAGGCAATCAGCCCCAGCATTTT. Protein: CAWSADRLGTRGNQPQHF.

CDR3 DNA: TGTGCCAGCAGCTTGTCCCAAGAGACCCAGTACTTC. Its translation: CASSLSQETQYF. The gene calls are TRBV5-4 and TRBJ2-5, with D hard to call. The CDR3 has 12 amino acids. Trimming stripped 1 base from V and 1 base from J, with 2 bases between. Germline CDR1 reads SGHNT; CDR2 reads YYREEE (reference sequence).

There are a few counts of this clone. The genes are TRBV6-1 and TRBJ2-7; TRBD2 is a possible D gene (7 bases). V was clipped by 3 bases and J by 0 bases, with 15 bases between them. CDR1 and CDR2 from the germline V gene are MNHNS and SASEGT. The CDR3 spans 16 residues. The CDR3 reads CASSDPGGSSSYEQYF. The CDR3 bases are TGTGCCAGCAGTGACCCGGGGGGCTCTAGCTCCTACGAGCAGTACTTC.

J is TRBJ1-1 and V is TRBV6-5; D unclear. V lost 5 bases and J lost 4, with 14 bases in between. Germline CDR1 MNHEY, CDR2 SVGAGI. The CDR3 extends over 14 amino acids. The CDR3 protein is CASSTSRRATEAFF. CDR3 bases: TGTGCCAGCAGTACTTCACGACGGGCCACTGAAGCTTTCTTT.

The chain combines TRBV6-4 with TRBJ2-2; D uncertain. V was clipped by 3 bases and J by 6 bases, with 8 bases between them. Germline V gives CDR1 MRHNA, CDR2 SNTAGT. The CDR3 loop spans 13 amino acids. CDR3 loop: CASSEVGAGELFF. Here the CDR3 DNA reads TGTGCCAGCAGTGAAGTTGGGGCCGGGGAGCTGTTTTTT.

This sequence joins TRBV27 and TRBJ2-1, with D maybe TRBD2 (7 bases). There are 18 residues in the CDR3. Germline V lookup: CDR1 MNHEY, CDR2 SMNVEV (reference sequence). V was pared by 4 bases and J by 4 bases, with 23 bases between. CDR3 sequence: CASSSLDSRGPKYNEQFF. In nucleotides, the CDR3 is TGTGCCAGCAGTTCCCTCGACTCGCGGGGGCCGAAGTACAATGAGCAGTTCTTC.

In this sample, this clone turned up a few times. The chain links TRBV2 to TRBJ1-4; no firm D call. Per germline, CDR1 SNHLY and CDR2 FYNNEI. V lost 7 bases, J lost 8 bases, and 17 bases lay in between. The CDR3 extends over 14 amino acids. The CDR3 loop is CASISDYYEEKLFF. The CDR3 DNA is TGTGCCAGCATTTCTGATTATTACGAGGAAAAACTGTTTTTT. Based on the CDR3 plus reference TRBV2 and TRBJ1-4, the full variable domain is EPEVTQTPSHQVTQMGQEVILRCVPISNHLYFYWYRQILGQKVEFLVSFYNNEISEKSEIFDDQFSVERPDGSNFTLKIRSTKLEDSAMYFCASISDYYEEKLFFGSGTQLSVL.

This clone has only a few counts. This chain's CDR3 is CASSLTGRSNQPQHF. Written as DNA, the CDR3 is TGTGCCAGCAGTCTGACAGGGAGAAGCAATCAGCCCCAGCATTTT. The chain employs TRBV7-8 and TRBJ1-5, with 7 bases that match TRBD1. The CDR3 is 15 residues long. CDR1 is SGHVS, CDR2 FQNEAQ, per germline. V was clipped by 6 bases and J by 1 base; unmatched bases: 6. The full variable domain, its missing parts supplied by reference TRBV7-8 and TRBJ1-5, is GAGVSQSPRYKVAKRGQDVALRCDPISGHVSLFWYQQALGQGPEFLTYFQNEAQLDKSGLPSDRFFAERPEGSVSTLKIQRTQQEDSAVYLCASSLTGRSNQPQHFGDGTRLSIL.